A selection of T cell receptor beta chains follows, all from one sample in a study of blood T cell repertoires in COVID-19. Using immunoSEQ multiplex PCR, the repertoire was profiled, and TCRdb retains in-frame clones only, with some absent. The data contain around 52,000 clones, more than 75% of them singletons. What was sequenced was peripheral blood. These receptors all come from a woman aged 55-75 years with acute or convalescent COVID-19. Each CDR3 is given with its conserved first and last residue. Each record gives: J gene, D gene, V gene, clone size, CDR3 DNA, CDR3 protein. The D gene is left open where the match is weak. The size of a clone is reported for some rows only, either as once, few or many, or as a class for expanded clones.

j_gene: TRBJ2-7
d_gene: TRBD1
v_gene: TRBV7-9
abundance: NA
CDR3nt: TGTGCCAGCAGCTTCCCGGACAGGGATTACGAGCAGTACTTC
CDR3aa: CASSFPDRDYEQYF

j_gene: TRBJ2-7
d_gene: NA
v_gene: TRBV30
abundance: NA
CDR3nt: TGTGCCTGGAGTGTTCGGGCTACGGGATCCTACGAGCAGTACTTC
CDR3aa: CAWSVRATGSYEQYF

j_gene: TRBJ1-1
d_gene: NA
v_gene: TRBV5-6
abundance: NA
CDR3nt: TGTGCCAGCAGCTTAGTAGCAGGGGTGCGCACTGAAGCTTTCTTT
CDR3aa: CASSLVAGVRTEAFF

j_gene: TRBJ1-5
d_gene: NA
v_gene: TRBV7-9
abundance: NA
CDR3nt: TGTGCCAGCAGCTCCGGGGAACAGCCCCAGCATTTT
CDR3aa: CASSSGEQPQHF

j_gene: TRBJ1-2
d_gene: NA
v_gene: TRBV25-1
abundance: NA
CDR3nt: TGTGCCAGCAAAGACTCAGGGGAGGGCTATGGCTACACCTTC
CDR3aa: CASKDSGEGYGYTF

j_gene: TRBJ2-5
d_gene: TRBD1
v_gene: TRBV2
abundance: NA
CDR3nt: TGTGCCAGCAGAGCTCGGACAGGGAGTCGAGAGACCCAGTACTTC
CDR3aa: CASRARTGSRETQYF

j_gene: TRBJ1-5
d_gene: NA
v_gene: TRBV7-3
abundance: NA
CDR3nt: TGTGCCAGCAGCTTAAAGGACAGTTTTTATAGCAATCAGCCCCAGCATTTT
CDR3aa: CASSLKDSFYSNQPQHF

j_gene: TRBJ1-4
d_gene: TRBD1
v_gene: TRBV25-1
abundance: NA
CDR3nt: TGTGCCAGCAGTGAAGGACAGGGGGCTACTGAAAAACTGTTTTTT
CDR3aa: CASSEGQGATEKLFF

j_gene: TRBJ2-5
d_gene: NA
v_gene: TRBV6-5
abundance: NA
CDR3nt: TGTGCCAGCGGGAGGCGGCAAGAGACCCAGTACTTC
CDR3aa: CASGRRQETQYF

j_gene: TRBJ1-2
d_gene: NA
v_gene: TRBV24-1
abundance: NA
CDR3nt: TGTGCCACCAGTGAATCGACACTCTATGGCTACACCTTC
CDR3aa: CATSESTLYGYTF

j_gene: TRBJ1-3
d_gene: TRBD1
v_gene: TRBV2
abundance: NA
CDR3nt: TGTGCCAGCAGACCCGGGACAGGGGGTTTCGGAAACACCATATATTTT
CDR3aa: CASRPGTGGFGNTIYF

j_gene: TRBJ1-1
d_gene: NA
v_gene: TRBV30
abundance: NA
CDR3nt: TGTGCCTGGAGCGGCCTCTCGGGGGGGATGAACACTGAAGCTTTCTTT
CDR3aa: CAWSGLSGGMNTEAFF

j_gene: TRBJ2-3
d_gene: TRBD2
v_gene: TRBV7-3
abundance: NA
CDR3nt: TGTGCCAGCAGCTTAACGGAGCGGGGGACCCACACAGATACGCAGTATTTT
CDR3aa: CASSLTERGTHTDTQYF

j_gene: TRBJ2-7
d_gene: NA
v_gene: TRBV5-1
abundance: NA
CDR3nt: TGCGCCAGCAGCTTCACGGGGGTTACCTACGAGCAGTACTTC
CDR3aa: CASSFTGVTYEQYF

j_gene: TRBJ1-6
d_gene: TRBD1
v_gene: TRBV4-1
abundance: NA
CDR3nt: TGCGCCAGCAGCCCAGAGGTGGACAGGGGCTCACCCCTCCACTTT
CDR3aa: CASSPEVDRGSPLHF

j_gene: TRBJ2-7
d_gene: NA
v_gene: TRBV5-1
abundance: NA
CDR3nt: TGCGCCAGCAGCTTGGGATCTGCCGGCGAGCAGTACTTC
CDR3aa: CASSLGSAGEQYF

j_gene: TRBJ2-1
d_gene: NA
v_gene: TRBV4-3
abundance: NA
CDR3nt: TGCGCCAGCAGCCAAGAGAGAGCGCGTGCGGATGAGCAGTTCTTC
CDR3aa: CASSQERARADEQFF

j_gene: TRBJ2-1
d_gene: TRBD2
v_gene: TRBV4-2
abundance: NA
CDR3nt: TGTGCCAGCAGCCAAGTGGTAGCGGGGGGGCCGGGTTACAATGAGCAGTTCTTC
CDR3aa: CASSQVVAGGPGYNEQFF

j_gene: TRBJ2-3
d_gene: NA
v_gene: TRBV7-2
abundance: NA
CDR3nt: TGTGCCAGCAGCTTAGAACACCTTATAGATACGCAGTATTTT
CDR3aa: CASSLEHLIDTQYF

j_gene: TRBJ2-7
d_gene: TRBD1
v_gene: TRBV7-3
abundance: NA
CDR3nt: TGTGCCAGCAGCTATTTGACAGGGGCGAAGTACGAGCAGTACTTC
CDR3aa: CASSYLTGAKYEQYF

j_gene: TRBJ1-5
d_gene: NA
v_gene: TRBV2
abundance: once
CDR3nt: TGTGCCAGCAGAAGGACAGTTTTTAGCAATCAGCCCCAGCATTTT
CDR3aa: CASRRTVFSNQPQHF

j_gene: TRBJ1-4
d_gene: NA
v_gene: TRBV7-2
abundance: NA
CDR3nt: TGTGCCAGCAGCTTGGACAATCGTGAAAAACTGTTTTTT
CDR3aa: CASSLDNREKLFF

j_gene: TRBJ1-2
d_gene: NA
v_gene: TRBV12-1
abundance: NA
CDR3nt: TGTGCCAGCAGCTTTGCGCAAAACGGGGGGAAACGTTATGGCTACACCTTC
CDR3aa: CASSFAQNGGKRYGYTF

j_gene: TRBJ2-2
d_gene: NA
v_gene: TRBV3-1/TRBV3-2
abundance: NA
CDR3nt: TGTGCCAGCAGCCAATTAACGGTGACCGGGGAGCTGTTTTTT
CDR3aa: CASSQLTVTGELFF

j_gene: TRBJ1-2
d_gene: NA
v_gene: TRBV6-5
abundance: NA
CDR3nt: TGTGCCAGCAGTTTCACCTCGGGGTATGGCTACACCTTC
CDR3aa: CASSFTSGYGYTF

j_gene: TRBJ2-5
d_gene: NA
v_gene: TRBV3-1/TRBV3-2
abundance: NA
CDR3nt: TGTGCCAGCAGCCAAGATGCAGGGCCAGAGACCCAGTACTTC
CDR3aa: CASSQDAGPETQYF

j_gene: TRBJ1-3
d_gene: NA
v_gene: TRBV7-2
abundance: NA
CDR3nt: TGTGCCAGCAGTTATCAGGGGACTAGAGGAAACACCATATATTTT
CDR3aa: CASSYQGTRGNTIYF

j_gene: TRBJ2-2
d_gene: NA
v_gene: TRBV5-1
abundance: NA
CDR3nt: TGCGCCAGCAGCGCTCAGACTAGGACCGGGGAGCTGTTTTTT
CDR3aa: CASSAQTRTGELFF

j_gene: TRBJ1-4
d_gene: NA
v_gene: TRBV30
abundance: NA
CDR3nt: TGTGCCTGGTCGGGGGGCTCTAATGAAAAACTGTTTTTT
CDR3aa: CAWSGGSNEKLFF

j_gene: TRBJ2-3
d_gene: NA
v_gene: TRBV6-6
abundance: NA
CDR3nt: TGTGCCACCCACGGACTTCGCTCCGATACGCAGTATTTT
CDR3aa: CATHGLRSDTQYF

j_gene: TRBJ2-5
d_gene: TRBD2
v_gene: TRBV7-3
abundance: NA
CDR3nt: TGTGCCAGCAGCTTAACGGGACTAGCGGGCGAAGAGACCCAGTACTTC
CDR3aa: CASSLTGLAGEETQYF

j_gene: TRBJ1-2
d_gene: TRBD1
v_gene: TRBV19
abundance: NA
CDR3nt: TGTGCCAGTAGTAGCAGGGGGAACTATGGCTACACCTTC
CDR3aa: CASSSRGNYGYTF

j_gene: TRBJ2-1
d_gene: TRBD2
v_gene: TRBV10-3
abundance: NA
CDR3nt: TGTGCCATCAGTGATTATGGGCGGGGGGGCAAGAATGAGCAGTTCTTC
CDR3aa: CAISDYGRGGKNEQFF

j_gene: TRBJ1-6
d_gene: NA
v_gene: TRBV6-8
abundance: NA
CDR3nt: TGTGCCAGTGTAATCAGGGGCCGCAATTCACCCCTCCACTTT
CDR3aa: CASVIRGRNSPLHF

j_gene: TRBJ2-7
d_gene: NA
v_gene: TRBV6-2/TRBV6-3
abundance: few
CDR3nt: TGTGCCAGCAGTTCGGGTGGCGAGCAGTACTTC
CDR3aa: CASSSGGEQYF

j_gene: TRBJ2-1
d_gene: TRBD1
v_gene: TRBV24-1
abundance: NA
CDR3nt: TGTGCCACCAGTGACCCCGGGACAGGGGATGAGCAGTTCTTC
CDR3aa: CATSDPGTGDEQFF

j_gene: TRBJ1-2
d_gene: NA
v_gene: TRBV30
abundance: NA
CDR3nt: TGTGCCTGGAGTGACTGGCAGGGTACCAACTATGGCTACACCTTC
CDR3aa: CAWSDWQGTNYGYTF

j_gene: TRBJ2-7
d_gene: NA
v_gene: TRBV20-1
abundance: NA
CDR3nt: TGCAGTGCTGGTGGCGTACTCTACGAGCAGTACTTC
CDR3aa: CSAGGVLYEQYF

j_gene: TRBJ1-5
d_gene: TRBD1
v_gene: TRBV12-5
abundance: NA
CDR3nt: TGTGCTAGTGGTTTGTCCCGGGACAGGGGCAATCAGCCCCAGCATTTT
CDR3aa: CASGLSRDRGNQPQHF

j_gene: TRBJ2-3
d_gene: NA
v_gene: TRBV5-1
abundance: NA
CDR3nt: TGCGCCAGCAGGGCAGCGCGACAGGGAGGTACAGATACGCAGTATTTT
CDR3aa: CASRAARQGGTDTQYF

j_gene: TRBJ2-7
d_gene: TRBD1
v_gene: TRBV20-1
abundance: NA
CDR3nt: TGCAGTGCTAGTCCTGGTACTGGTGAGGGGGCCGAGCAGTACTTC
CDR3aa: CSASPGTGEGAEQYF

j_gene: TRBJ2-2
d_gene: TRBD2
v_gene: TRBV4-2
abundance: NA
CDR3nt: TGTGCCAGCAGCCAAGGACTAGCGGGGGCCGTCGGGGAGCTGTTTTTT
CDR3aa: CASSQGLAGAVGELFF

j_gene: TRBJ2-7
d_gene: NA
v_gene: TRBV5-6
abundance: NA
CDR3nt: TGTGCCAGCACACAGGGCTACGAGCAGTACTTC
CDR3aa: CASTQGYEQYF

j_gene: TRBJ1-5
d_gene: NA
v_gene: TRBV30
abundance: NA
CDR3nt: TGTGCCTGGAGTTTCGGGGGAACGAGCAATCAGCCCCAGCATTTT
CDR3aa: CAWSFGGTSNQPQHF

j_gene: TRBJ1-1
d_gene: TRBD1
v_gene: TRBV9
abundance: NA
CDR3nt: TGTGCCAGCAACGCCGGGACAGGAGGCACTGAAGCTTTCTTT
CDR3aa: CASNAGTGGTEAFF

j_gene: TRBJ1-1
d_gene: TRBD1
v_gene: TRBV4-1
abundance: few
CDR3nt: TGCGCCAGCAGCAAGGACAGGGTAAACACTGAAGCTTTCTTT
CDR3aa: CASSKDRVNTEAFF